A single sample gave rise to the 25 T cell receptor beta chains below, sequenced in a study of cytomegalovirus exposure and HLA in healthy donors. Amplification used 60 Vbeta primers and 13 Jbeta primers. The table came from immunoSEQ multiplex PCR; TCRdb's copy has only in-frame clones and leaves some out. Of 150,000 to 200,000 clones listed, 83% are singletons. The sample comprised PBMCs. Receptor source: a man aged 40-55 years in good health and CMV-seropositive.

This clone was recorded a few times. This chain joins TRBV21-1 and TRBJ2-7; the D call TRBD2 from the table was never checked on the DNA. TRBV21-1 is annotated as a pseudogene. The CDR3 has 16 residues. The CDR3 region is CASSKSGTSETYEQYF. The CDR3 nucleotides read TGTGCCAGCAGCAAATCGGGGACTAGCGAGACCTACGAGCAGTACTTC.

This clone was observed a handful of times. CDR3 amino acids: CASSPSIRDEQYF. In DNA, the CDR3 is TGTGCCAGCAGCCCCTCCATCCGAGACGAGCAGTACTTC. The chain uses TRBV9 and TRBJ2-7; D ambiguous. The CDR3 spans 13 residues. Germline V gene lookup returns CDR1 SGDLS and CDR2 YYNGEE. Trimming left V 4 bases short and J 5 bases short, with 13 bases between.

This clone was recorded a few times. J is TRBJ2-5 and V is TRBV30, with unresolved D. Germline CDR1 is GTSNPN and CDR2 is SVGIG (reference sequence). The V end was cut by 3 bases, the J end by 0 bases, with 8 bases between. The CDR3 is 13 residues long. CDR3 coding DNA: TGTGCCTGGAGACACACAGACCAAGAGACCCAGTACTTC. Translation: CAWRHTDQETQYF.

CDR3 bases: TGTGCCAGCAGTGAGCGGGCGACGGATTGGAATGAGCAGTTCTTC. It yields the protein CASSERATDWNEQFF. V gene TRBV6-1 combines with J gene TRBJ2-1, with D perhaps TRBD2 (5 bases). In germline, CDR1 is MNHNS, CDR2 SASEGT. This CDR3 spans 15 amino acids. The V and J ends lost 3 bases and 7 bases respectively, with 16 bases between them.

The chain combines TRBV11-3 with TRBJ2-5, with TRBD2 matching over 9 bases. The CDR3 spans 14 residues. From germline, CDR1 is SGHNT and CDR2 YENEEA. V gave up 5 bases and J gave up 2 bases; unmatched junction bases: 3. The CDR3 is CASSPGLAQETQYF. For the CDR3, the DNA is TGTGCCAGCAGCCCCGGACTAGCGCAAGAGACCCAGTACTTC.

The chain has TRBV2 and TRBJ2-1; possible D gene TRBD1, 6 bases. Trimming stripped 5 bases from V and 0 bases from J, with 11 bases between. This CDR3 is 15 amino acids long. Germline V lookup: CDR1 SNHLY, CDR2 FYNNEI. CDR3 sequence reads: CASSLGGASYNEQFF. The CDR3 DNA follows: TGTGCCAGCAGTTTAGGGGGAGCCTCCTACAATGAGCAGTTCTTC.

The chain couples TRBV5-4 to TRBJ2-7; 12 nucleotides align to TRBD1. This CDR3 region has 15 residues. Germline values: CDR1 SGHNT, CDR2 YYREEE (reference sequence). The ends lost 3 bases at V and 3 bases at J; junction bases unmatched: 4. CDR3 region: CASSSRDRGLYEQYF. The DNA for the CDR3 is TGTGCCAGCAGCTCCCGGGACAGGGGGCTCTACGAGCAGTACTTC.

V and J are TRBV27 and TRBJ2-3; no reliable D call. Germline V CDR1 and CDR2: MNHEY, SMNVEV (reference sequence). Deletions cut 2 bases from V and 0 bases from J, with 9 bases between. The CDR3 spans 15 residues. CDR3 sequence (DNA): TGTGCCAGCAGTTTAGGGCTCCCGAGCACAGATACGCAGTATTTT. Translated, it gives CASSLGLPSTDTQYF.

The V gene is TRBV5-1, the J gene TRBJ1-1; possibly TRBD1 for D (6 bases). Trimming removed 4 bases at V and 1 base at J, with 11 bases between. The CDR3 spans 14 residues. Germline V gene sequence: CDR1 SGHRS, CDR2 YFSETQ. The CDR3 sequence is CASSRDISNTEAFF. The CDR3, as DNA: TGCGCCAGCAGCCGGGACATCTCGAACACTGAAGCTTTCTTT.

This chain connects TRBV4-2 to TRBJ2-2, with D maybe TRBD1 (5 bases). The CDR3 spans 15 residues. V gave up 1 base and J gave up 2 bases, with 8 bases separating them. Germline CDR1 LGHNA, CDR2 YNFKEQ. In DNA form, the CDR3 reads TGTGCCAGCAGCCAAGGACAGACTAACACCGGGGAGCTGTTTTTT. This gives the protein CASSQGQTNTGELFF.

The J gene is TRBJ2-1, the V gene TRBV6-5; 8 bases fit TRBD1. This CDR3 region has 14 residues. V lost 8 bases and J lost 2; bases outside the gene matches: 5. Germline V gene lookup returns CDR1 MNHEY and CDR2 SVGAGI. CDR3 region: CASWPGGTYNEQFF. CDR3 nucleotides: TGTGCCAGCTGGCCAGGGGGCACCTACAATGAGCAGTTCTTC.

This chain links TRBV7-2 with TRBJ1-3, with D possibly being TRBD1 (6 bases). There are 16 residues in the CDR3. The V end was cut by 0 bases, the J end by 2 bases, with 11 bases between. Per the germline V gene, CDR1 is SGHTA and CDR2 is FQGNSA. The CDR3 DNA reads TGTGCCAGCAGCTTAGCCCTGACAGGAGCTGGAAACACCATATATTTT. Translated, it gives CASSLALTGAGNTIYF.

The J gene is TRBJ2-5, the V gene TRBV7-2; 13 nucleotides match TRBD2. Germline loops: CDR1 SGHTA, CDR2 FQGNSA. J was trimmed by 5 bases and V by 1 base; bases with no gene match: 4. The CDR3 loop spans 16 amino acids. DNA of the CDR3: TGTGCCAGCAGCTTAGGCACTAGCGGGAGGGGTGAGACCCAGTACTTC. Translation gives CASSLGTSGRGETQYF.

This chain's CDR3 is CASSYLASGSVYEQYF. The CDR3 DNA is TGTGCCAGCAGTTACCTCGCTAGCGGGAGCGTCTACGAGCAGTACTTC. The chain uses TRBV6-6 and TRBJ2-7; 10 positions agree with TRBD2. The CDR3 has 16 amino acids. Per the germline V gene, CDR1 is MNHNY and CDR2 is SVGAGI (reference sequence). The trim removed 2 bases at V and 3 bases at J, leaving 7 bases unmatched.

This clone was recorded only once. This chain joins TRBV6-5 and TRBJ2-2; D remains ambiguous. The CDR3 covers 13 residues. V was clipped by 6 bases and J by 0 bases, with 5 bases between them. CDR1 is MNHEY, CDR2 SVGAGI, per germline. CDR3 sequence reads: CASRPANTGELFF. Here the CDR3 DNA reads TGTGCCAGCAGGCCAGCGAACACCGGGGAGCTGTTTTTT.

A few counts support this clone. The rearrangement joins TRBV4-1 to TRBJ2-7; 9 bases fit TRBD1. The germline V gene has CDR1 MGHRA and CDR2 YSYEKL. V gave up 0 bases and J gave up 5 bases; unmatched junction bases: 5. The CDR3 has 15 amino acids. CDR3 coding DNA: TGCGCCAGCAGCCAAGATCGTACAGGGGGCGACGAGCAGTACTTC. It is translated as CASSQDRTGGDEQYF.

This chain connects TRBV29-1 to TRBJ2-7; 7 nucleotides agree with TRBD1. The CDR3 runs 14 residues. Germline CDR1 and CDR2: SQVTM and ANQGSEA. V lost 7 bases, J lost 6 bases, and 15 bases stayed unmatched. The CDR3 DNA is TGCAGCGCAGGAGCCGGGACAGTTTCCGGCGAGCAGTACTTC. Protein sequence: CSAGAGTVSGEQYF.

This clone has a single count. The chain's CDR3 is CASSGGLGQGQETQYF. CDR3 bases: TGTGCCAGCAGCGGTGGTCTAGGACAGGGCCAAGAGACCCAGTACTTC. The V and J genes are TRBV5-8 and TRBJ2-5; 8 bases agree with TRBD1. This CDR3 contains 16 residues. With 4 bases clipped from V and 1 base from J, the junction kept 9 bases outside the gene matches. The germline V gene encodes CDR1 SGHTS and CDR2 YDEGEE.

The chain links TRBV21-1 to TRBJ2-7; the table gives TRBD1 as D, unverified against the DNA. TRBV21-1 is noted as a pseudogene. CDR3 size: 15 residues. This chain's CDR3 is CASTEDRQGAYEQYF. The CDR3 region has the DNA TGTGCCAGCACCGAAGACCGACAGGGTGCCTACGAGCAGTACTTC.

V gene TRBV28 combines with J gene TRBJ2-1, with 10 bases aligning to TRBD1. V lost 8 bases, J lost 7 bases, and 11 bases stayed unmatched. This CDR3 has 15 residues. The germline V gene has CDR1 MDHEN and CDR2 SYDVKM. CDR3 amino acids: CASGTLDRGRNEQFF. The CDR3 nucleotides are TGTGCCAGCGGGACATTGGACAGGGGGAGGAATGAGCAGTTCTTC.

J is TRBJ2-7 and V is TRBV30, with 10 bases identical to TRBD2. Germline-derived CDR1 and CDR2 are GTSNPN and SVGIG (reference sequence). There are 14 residues in the CDR3. V was clipped by 1 base and J by 3 bases; unmatched bases: 3. The CDR3 loop reads CAWSGTSGYYEQYF. CDR3 coding DNA: TGTGCCTGGAGTGGGACTAGCGGATACTACGAGCAGTACTTC.

The chain employs TRBV5-4 and TRBJ2-3, with 8 positions matching TRBD2. Per germline, CDR1 SGHNT and CDR2 YYREEE (reference sequence). There are 15 residues in the CDR3. V lost 1 base, J lost 2 bases, and 3 bases stayed unmatched. The CDR3 here is CASSLTSGLTDTQYF. CDR3 DNA: TGTGCCAGCAGCTTGACTAGCGGACTCACAGATACGCAGTATTTT. Variable domain in full (rest from reference TRBV5-4 and TRBJ2-3): ETGVTQSPTHLIKTRGQQVTLRCSSQSGHNTVSWYQQALGQGPQFIFQYYREEENGRGNFPPRFSGLQFPNYSSELNVNALELDDSALYLCASSLTSGLTDTQYFGPGTRLTVL.

This chain links TRBV29-1 with TRBJ2-6; 8 bases map to TRBD1. The CDR3 loop spans 16 amino acids. Germline CDR1 reads SQVTM; CDR2 reads ANQGSEA. Germline trimming cut 6 bases from V and 0 bases from J; bases unmatched to any gene: 7. This chain's CDR3 is CSVPTGVDSGANVLTF. Here the CDR3 DNA reads TGCAGCGTCCCGACAGGGGTGGACTCTGGGGCCAACGTCCTGACTTTC.

This clone showed up just once. The CDR3 DNA follows: TGTGCCAGCAGCTCGCGGACAGGGAAAACCGGGGAGCTGTTTTTT. Translated: CASSSRTGKTGELFF. The chain links TRBV11-1 to TRBJ2-2; 8 positions agree with TRBD1. CDR1 SGHAT and CDR2 FQDESV come from the germline V gene (reference sequence). Trimming took 4 bases from V and 5 from J; bases not matched to a gene: 6. The CDR3 loop spans 15 amino acids.

This clone showed up just a few times. The chain joins TRBV6-5 to TRBJ1-2, with 7 bases that match TRBD1. Germline V lookup: CDR1 MNHEY, CDR2 SVGAGI. The CDR3 length is 15 residues. V lost 0 bases, J lost 4 bases, and 5 bases stayed unmatched. The CDR3 DNA reads as TGTGCCAGCAGTTACTCGACACAGGGGCGCTATGGCTACACCTTC. Amino acid sequence: CASSYSTQGRYGYTF.